This entry features one TCR beta chain sequence. Its antigen is unidentified. Next came a second PCR, run for about 6 to 12 cycles, which used a sample-barcoded 5' primer along with a J-beta primer mix. TCRdb independently ran MiXCR on the 5' RACE reads; one entry per CDR3 protein. The table includes 1.5 million to 2 million distinct CDR3 sequences, roughly 49% detected once. Each donor had 7.5 to 10 milliliters of peripheral blood drawn. The data were taken from a study of blood T cells in healthy people across ages. Study-wide results and caveats: The lack of PBMC sorting stopped any conclusive naive versus antigen-experienced comparison. Possibly, changes in expanded clonotypes were confounded because donor CMV status was unknown. Age brought a roughly linear fall in TCR beta diversity measured per million T cells.

Sequencing was done on a sample of blood. The origin of this receptor is a woman between 40 and 55 years old in good health.

The CDR3 DNA reads TGTGCCAGCAGTTTCCCCCTGGGGGGAGTAACTAACTATGGCTACACCTTC. Translating gives CASSFPLGGVTNYGYTF. The chain couples TRBV28 to TRBJ1-2; D may be TRBD1 (5 bases). This CDR3 has 17 residues. With 3 bases removed from V and 0 bases from J, the gap between germline ends came to 17 bases. Germline-derived CDR1 and CDR2 are MDHEN and SYDVKM.